This TCR beta chain came from a study of monozygotic twins with inflammatory bowel disease. Eight separate reactions per sample served to make cDNA. With the 5' RACE reads reprocessed, TCRdb shows one record per CDR3 protein and no DNA. This repertoire includes about 41,000 distinct CDR3 sequences. The source of this sequence is a human donor with ulcerative colitis or Crohn's disease, or a healthy co-twin of an affected twin (not recorded which). The sequencing sample was made of blood.

CDR3 protein: CASKDDRITDTQYF. The gene calls are TRBV28 and TRBJ2-3; TCRdb indicates TRBD1, and absent DNA this call remains unverified. The CDR3 extends over 14 amino acids. Germline V CDR1 and CDR2: MDHEN, SYDVKM.